This TCR beta chain is drawn from a study of T cell responses to AZD1222 COVID-19 vaccine. Worth noting for this clone: Its antigen is unidentified.

General observations from the study: Clonal diversity was possibly underestimated, and the donors were mostly white British, with more females.

Using immunoSEQ multiplex PCR, the repertoire was profiled, and TCRdb retains in-frame clones only, with some absent. The sample lists about 140,000 clones, 88% seen once, with approximately 3% in the top ten. Germline CDR1 is SGDLS and CDR2 is YYNGEE. V lost 3 bases to trimming and J lost 7 bases; unmatched junction nucleotides: 7. This CDR3 has 15 amino acids. The chain has TRBV9 and TRBJ1-6, with 7 bases identical to TRBD1. Specimen: peripheral blood, collected 28 days after the second AZD1222 dose. This sequence originates from an adult who received the AZD1222 COVID-19 vaccine. The CDR3 DNA follows: TGTGCCAGCAGCGACAGGGGTACCTCCAATTCACCCCTCCACTTT. It is translated as CASSDRGTSNSPLHF.